These 12 T cell receptor beta chains were all obtained from the same sample, sequenced in a study of T cells in tuberculosis. As for time point: new active TB diagnosis, blood taken before or within 7 days of starting treatment. Some clones are missing from TCRdb's copy, which holds only in-frame ones; the method was immunoSEQ multiplex PCR. The sample has 25,000 to 35,000 clones, 92% seen once; the top ten hold around 7%. This specimen consisted of PBMCs, obtained at tuberculosis diagnosis. The receptors shown here come from an adult with tuberculosis.

The sample holds one count of this clone. V gene TRBV19 combines with J gene TRBJ2-1; TRBD1 agrees at 9 bases. CDR3 length: 14 amino acids. With V trimmed by 5 bases and J by 10 bases, 9 bases remained unmatched. Germline loops: CDR1 LNHDA, CDR2 SQIVND (reference sequence). The CDR3 here is CASSPWDRVREQFF. CDR3 sequence (DNA): TGTGCCAGTAGTCCCTGGGACAGGGTGCGGGAGCAGTTCTTC.

The rearrangement links TRBV7-2 to TRBJ2-7; 12 bases align to TRBD2. The CDR3 is 16 amino acids. Trimming at V came to 3 bases and at J to 1 base, leaving 4 bases not matched to a gene. Germline CDR1 reads SGHTA; CDR2 reads FQGNSA. The CDR3 here is CASSFGLAGRSYEQYF. Written as DNA, the CDR3 is TGTGCCAGCAGCTTTGGACTAGCGGGGAGATCCTACGAGCAGTACTTC.

The chain has TRBV5-4 and TRBJ1-2, with a tentative D call TRBD1 (5 bases). Germline CDR1 reads SGHNT; CDR2 reads YYREEE (reference sequence). V was cut by 0 bases and J by 8 bases, with 11 bases left in between. This CDR3 spans 13 amino acids. CDR3 region: CASSLEVGRGYTF. CDR3 bases: TGTGCCAGCAGCTTGGAAGTGGGGCGGGGCTACACCTTC.

The chain is built from TRBV2 and TRBJ1-4; 9 bases line up with TRBD1. Germline V lookup: CDR1 SNHLY, CDR2 FYNNEI. The junction had 5 bases not matched to a gene; V was cut back by 5 bases and J by 7 bases. This CDR3 spans 14 amino acids. This chain's CDR3 is CASSRTGEREKLFF. For the CDR3, the DNA is TGTGCCAGCAGTAGGACAGGGGAACGTGAAAAACTGTTTTTT.

The V and J genes are TRBV2 and TRBJ1-3; the match to TRBD1 covers 7 bases. The CDR3 spans 14 residues. The germline CDR1 and CDR2 sequences are SNHLY and FYNNEI. The J segment lost 0 bases and the V segment lost 8 bases, leaving 4 bases of the junction unmatched. The CDR3: CASLTGVSGNTIYF. The CDR3 region has the DNA TGTGCCAGCCTCACAGGGGTCTCTGGAAACACCATATATTTT.

The genes are TRBV7-2 and TRBJ2-1; TRBD2 agrees at 8 bases. This CDR3 spans 17 amino acids. V lost 5 bases, J lost 0 bases, and 9 bases stayed unmatched. CDR1 and CDR2 (germline): SGHTA, FQGNSA. CDR3 loop: CASSPWTSMSSYNEQFF. CDR3 sequence (DNA): TGTGCCAGCAGCCCCTGGACTAGCATGAGCTCCTACAATGAGCAGTTCTTC.

The rearrangement uses TRBV11-2 and TRBJ2-3; 7 nucleotides match TRBD1. Germline CDR1 is SGHAT and CDR2 is FQNNGV. This CDR3 contains 15 residues. V gave up 2 bases and J gave up 2 bases; unmatched junction bases: 4. The CDR3, as DNA: TGTGCCAGCAGCTTAAATACAGGGGCCACAGATACGCAGTATTTT. This translates into CASSLNTGATDTQYF.

This sequence joins TRBV28 and TRBJ2-7; 12 bases map to TRBD2. The V segment lost 5 bases and the J segment 7 bases; nucleotides outside the gene matches: 15. The CDR3 length is 17 residues. Germline V lookup: CDR1 MDHEN, CDR2 SYDVKM. CDR3 loop: CASSPLRLAGDAGEQYF. CDR3 DNA: TGTGCCAGCAGTCCACTCCGACTAGCGGGAGACGCGGGGGAGCAGTACTTC.

V usage is TRBV2 and J usage is TRBJ2-7; 7 bases agree with TRBD1. Per germline, CDR1 SNHLY and CDR2 FYNNEI. The CDR3 sequence is 15 residues long. The J segment lost 3 bases and the V segment lost 1 base, leaving 6 bases of the junction unmatched. This CDR3 reads CASSEGQPGGYEQYF. Written as DNA, the CDR3 is TGTGCCAGCAGTGAAGGACAGCCAGGGGGCTACGAGCAGTACTTC. The whole variable domain, remainder taken from reference TRBV2 and TRBJ2-7, is EPEVTQTPSHQVTQMGQEVILRCVPISNHLYFYWYRQILGQKVEFLVSFYNNEISEKSEIFDDQFSVERPDGSNFTLKIRSTKLEDSAMYFCASSEGQPGGYEQYFGPGTRLTVT.

This chain joins TRBV6-5 and TRBJ2-3; the D is unclear. The germline V gene encodes CDR1 MNHEY and CDR2 SVGAGI. V gave up 7 bases and J gave up 0 bases, with 14 bases separating them. CDR3 length: 15 amino acids. For the CDR3, the DNA is TGTGCCAGCACCATCGGTTTCGCTAGCACAGATACGCAGTATTTT. Protein sequence: CASTIGFASTDTQYF.

This clone has just one count. The rearrangement joins TRBV28 to TRBJ2-7; 8 bases match TRBD2. V was clipped by 10 bases and J by 2 bases; unmatched bases: 10. Germline assignment: CDR1 MDHEN and CDR2 SYDVKM. The CDR3 covers 14 residues. CDR3 sequence (DNA): TGTGCCACCCTAAAGCGGGAGAGGCCCTACGAGCAGTACTTC. Translated: CATLKRERPYEQYF.

This chain connects TRBV7-2 to TRBJ1-1; 7 bases are shared with TRBD1. The CDR3 runs to 14 residues. Germline V lookup: CDR1 SGHTA, CDR2 FQGNSA. V shed 4 bases and J 2 bases; nucleotides not matched to a gene: 4. For the CDR3, the DNA is TGTGCCAGCAGCTCTACAGGGGTTAACACTGAAGCTTTCTTT. Translated: CASSSTGVNTEAFF.